The rows below give T cell receptor beta chains drawn from one sample of a study of T cells in Graves' hyperthyroidism and ophthalmopathy. MiXCR, run by TCRdb on the multiplex PCR reads, gives a single entry per CDR3 protein. This table has around 300,000 distinct CDR3 sequences, about an eighth appearing once. The specimen sequenced was blood. These receptors all come from a woman aged 25 to 45 with Graves' hyperthyroidism that later progressed to Graves' ophthalmopathy. Each CDR3 is given with its conserved first and last residue. Each record gives: D gene, clone size, V gene, J gene, CDR3 protein, CDR3 DNA. The D gene is left open where the match is weak. Clone size is given for some rows only: seen once, a few or many times, or a class if the clone is expanded.

>.|many|TRBV11-2|TRBJ1-2
CASSSSIWESRNYGYTF
TGTGCCAGCAGCAGTAGCATCTGGGAGTCGCGTAACTATGGCTACACCTTC
>.|many|TRBV7-2|TRBJ1-5
CASSLGGGWGQPQHF
TGTGCCAGCAGCCTAGGCGGGGGCTGGGGACAGCCCCAGCATTTT
>.|many|TRBV20-1|TRBJ2-7
CRALAVSYEQYF
TGCAGGGCCTTAGCGGTCTCCTACGAGCAGTACTTC
>.|many|TRBV7-2|TRBJ2-1
CASSLTMPLPLFSHNEQFF
TGTGCCAGCAGCTTAACTATGCCCCTGCCCCTTTTTAGTCACAATGAGCAGTTCTTC
>.|many|TRBV11-2|TRBJ2-1
CASSFGVGSYNEQFF
TGTGCCAGCAGCTTTGGGGTTGGCTCCTACAATGAGCAGTTCTTC
>TRBD2|few|TRBV20-1|TRBJ2-5
CSAREDSGTETQYF
TGCAGTGCTAGAGAGGATAGCGGGACGGAGACCCAGTACTTC
>TRBD2|many|TRBV30|TRBJ2-7
CAWSRTSGRARSSYEQYF
TGTGCCTGGAGTCGCACTAGCGGGAGGGCCAGGAGCTCCTACGAGCAGTACTTC
>.|many|TRBV27|TRBJ2-5
CASSLSMYQETQYF
TGTGCCAGCAGTTTATCGATGTACCAAGAGACCCAGTACTTC
>.|many|TRBV20-1|TRBJ1-6
CSARVQGGNSPLHF
TGCAGTGCTAGAGTGCAGGGAGGTAATTCACCCCTCCACTTT
>.|many|TRBV27|TRBJ1-6
CASSSLLLMSSYNSPLHF
TGTGCCAGCAGTTCACTTTTACTGATGAGCTCCTATAATTCACCCCTCCACTTT
>.|many|TRBV7-2|TRBJ2-5
CASSLEARPETQYF
TGTGCCAGCAGCTTAGAGGCGCGTCCAGAGACCCAGTACTTC
>.|many|TRBV7-3|TRBJ1-1
CASRKGSLDTEAFF
TGTGCCAGCAGAAAAGGTAGTCTAGACACTGAAGCTTTCTTT
>TRBD1|many|TRBV20-1|TRBJ2-3
CSATRMQGDSADTQYF
TGCAGTGCCACTAGGATGCAGGGGGATTCCGCAGATACGCAGTATTTT
>.|few|TRBV24-1|TRBJ2-7
CATSDHTATYEQYF
TGTGCCACCAGTGACCATACAGCTACCTACGAGCAGTACTTC
>.|.|TRBV5-1|TRBJ2-1
CASSLAVAPGRGRDEQFF
TGCGCCAGCAGCTTGGCCGTTGCACCGGGCAGGGGAAGAGATGAGCAGTTCTTC
>.|many|TRBV28|TRBJ1-2
CASSFGGGVGYGYTF
TGTGCCAGCAGTTTCGGAGGGGGGGTAGGCTATGGCTACACCTTC
>TRBD2|many|TRBV28|TRBJ2-1
CASNWLSGTSGNNEQFF
TGTGCCAGCAACTGGTTATCCGGGACTAGCGGTAACAATGAGCAGTTCTTC
>.|.|TRBV7-6|TRBJ1-1
CASSWSLNTEAFF
TGTGCCAGCAGCTGGAGTTTGAACACTGAAGCTTTCTTT
>.|many|TRBV12-3/TRBV12-4|TRBJ2-5
CASSLITETQYF
TGTGCCAGCAGCCTTATTACCGAGACCCAGTACTTC
>TRBD1|many|TRBV30|TRBJ1-2
CAWSVGTGMFTF
TGTGCCTGGAGTGTGGGGACAGGGATGTTCACCTTC
>.|many|TRBV27|TRBJ2-7
CASSPTESSSYEQYF
TGTGCCAGCAGCCCGACGGAGTCAAGCTCCTACGAGCAGTACTTC
>.|many|TRBV6-5|TRBJ2-5
CASSYSHGGAETQYF
TGTGCCAGCAGTTACTCTCACGGAGGGGCAGAGACCCAGTACTTC
>.|.|TRBV7-9|TRBJ2-5
CTSSLDFSRETQYF
TGTACCAGCAGCTTAGACTTTAGTAGGGAGACCCAGTACTTC
>.|few|TRBV11-3|TRBJ2-3
CASSPMGLTDTQYF
TGTGCCAGCAGCCCCATGGGCTTAACAGATACGCAGTATTTT
>.|many|TRBV2|TRBJ2-6
CASRVSGANVLTF
TGTGCCAGCAGAGTATCTGGGGCCAACGTCCTGACTTTC
>.|many|TRBV6-2/TRBV6-3|TRBJ2-1
CASRGSDGSSYNEQFF
TGTGCCAGCAGAGGATCAGATGGGAGCTCCTACAATGAGCAGTTCTTC
>.|.|TRBV28|TRBJ1-4
CTSRPIPGDEKLFF
TGTACCAGCAGACCGATACCGGGAGATGAAAAACTGTTTTTT
>.|many|TRBV7-2|TRBJ1-4
CASSGRGSLNEKLFF
TGTGCCAGCAGCGGACGTGGCAGCCTTAATGAAAAACTGTTTTTT
>TRBD2|many|TRBV18|TRBJ2-3
CASSPERERADTQYF
TGTGCCAGCTCGCCAGAGCGGGAGCGGGCAGATACGCAGTATTTT
>TRBD1|.|TRBV4-2|TRBJ1-4
CASSQAGGGGYEKLFF
TGTGCCAGCAGCCAAGCAGGAGGGGGCGGTTATGAAAAACTGTTTTTT
>TRBD2|many|TRBV7-2|TRBJ2-3
CASSQFGTSGKTSTDTQYF
TGTGCCAGCAGTCAATTCGGGACTAGCGGGAAGACTAGCACAGATACGCAGTATTTT
>.|many|TRBV10-3|TRBJ1-1
CAITRTENTEAFF
TGTGCCATCACCCGGACAGAGAACACTGAAGCTTTCTTT